Below are 2 T cell receptor beta chains sequenced from a single sample in a study of shared T cell receptors in the human thymus. Sequencing was performed with immunoSEQ multiplex PCR; in TCRdb, only in-frame clones are kept and a portion is missing. This table holds around 340,000 clones, 85% to 95% found once. What was sequenced was thymocytes. Receptor source: a human donor.

This chain links TRBV4-1 with TRBJ2-3; TRBD2 agrees at 9 bases. With 3 bases clipped from V and 5 bases from J, the junction kept 21 bases outside the gene matches. This CDR3 contains 20 residues. The germline V gene has CDR1 MGHRA and CDR2 YSYEKL. In nucleotides, the CDR3 is TGCGCCAGCAGCCACCCTAAGATTGCTTGCCCCTTACTAGCGGGAGATACGCAGTATTTT. Protein sequence: CASSHPKIACPLLAGDTQYF.

The chain recombines TRBV10-1 with TRBJ1-1; D is unresolved. V was clipped by 0 bases and J by 11 bases, with 13 bases between them. The CDR3 consists of 13 residues. CDR1 and CDR2 (germline): WNHNN, SYGVQD (reference sequence). The CDR3 loop reads CASSESRRSEAFF. The CDR3 DNA sequence: TGCGCCAGCAGTGAGTCCAGGCGGAGTGAGGCTTTCTTT.